The 18 T cell receptor beta chains below all came from one sample that was sequenced in a study of blood T cell repertoires in COVID-19 (dated by TCRdb to 2018 to 2020). To prepare the library, the immunoSEQ multiplex PCR assay was applied. Not all clones reach the TCRdb copy of this immuneACCESS table, which keeps in-frame sequences only. Checked studies attribute under half of the gap to unresolved V genes and leave the rest unexplained. The sample table contains some 160,000 clones; only one count was recorded for around nine tenths of them. The top ten hold 10% of the sample. Sequences were obtained from peripheral blood. All receptors derive from a woman in her 70s with COVID-19, enrolled during active disease.

This rearrangement joins TRBV7-9 to TRBJ2-1; 8 bases are shared with TRBD1. V dropped 2 bases and J dropped 3; count of bases not matched to a gene: 9. Germline V gene lookup returns CDR1 SEHNR and CDR2 FQNEAQ (reference sequence). The CDR3 has 17 residues. In nucleotides, the CDR3 is TGTGCCAGCAGCTTAAGGCTGGACAGGGTCGGCTACAATGAGCAGTTCTTC. It translates to CASSLRLDRVGYNEQFF.

The chain links TRBV27 to TRBJ2-7; D may be TRBD2 (6 bases). Germline CDR1 and CDR2: MNHEY and SMNVEV (reference sequence). Trimming pared 8 bases from V and 2 bases from J, leaving 7 bases between. The length of the CDR3 is 11 residues. The CDR3 loop is CASGGTYEQYF. CDR3 sequence (DNA): TGTGCCAGCGGGGGGACCTACGAGCAGTACTTC.

The gene calls are TRBV19 and TRBJ1-2; D is possibly TRBD1 (6 bases). V was shortened by 6 bases and J by 8 bases, with 28 bases between the two germline ends. This CDR3 spans 17 amino acids. CDR1 is LNHDA, CDR2 SQIVND, per germline (reference sequence). CDR3 DNA: TGTGCCAGTAGCCACCCCCGGGACAACCACTATGAAAGGGGCTACACCTTC. The encoded protein is CASSHPRDNHYERGYTF. The whole variable domain, remainder taken from reference TRBV19 and TRBJ1-2, is DGGITQSPKYLFRKEGQNVTLSCEQNLNHDAMYWYRQDPGQGLRLIYYSQIVNDFQKGDIAEGYSVSREKKESFPLTVTSAQKNPTAFYLCASSHPRDNHYERGYTFGSGTRLTVV.

This chain uses TRBV19 with TRBJ1-2; no definite D call. The V end was cut by 4 bases, the J end by 9 bases, with 21 bases between. The germline CDR1 and CDR2 sequences are LNHDA and SQIVND (reference sequence). This CDR3 spans 15 amino acids. CDR3 sequence reads: CASSNGEILRVSYTF. The CDR3 DNA is TGTGCCAGTAGTAATGGAGAGATTCTCCGGGTGAGCTACACCTTC.

The CDR3 here is CASSVVPGIETQYF. CDR3 DNA: TGTGCCAGCAGCGTAGTCCCGGGGATTGAGACCCAGTACTTC. J is TRBJ2-5 and V is TRBV9, with a tentative D call TRBD2 (5 bases). This CDR3 region has 14 residues. V lost 0 bases and J lost 5, with 11 bases in between. CDR1 and CDR2 from the germline V gene are SGDLS and YYNGEE. Complete variable domain (other parts from reference TRBV9 and TRBJ2-5): DSGVTQTPKHLITATGQRVTLRCSPRSGDLSVYWYQQSLDQGLQFLIQYYNGEERAKGNILERFSAQQFPDLHSELNLSSLELGDSALYFCASSVVPGIETQYFGPGTRLLVL.

The V gene is TRBV5-6, the J gene TRBJ1-2, with no clear D. Germline CDR1 SGHDT, CDR2 YYEEEE. The CDR3 is 14 amino acids. V was shortened by 1 base and J by 7 bases, with 14 bases between the two germline ends. The chain's CDR3 is CASSLLRGLSGYTF. CDR3 DNA: TGTGCCAGCAGCTTGCTCCGGGGTTTGAGTGGCTACACCTTC.

This sequence joins TRBV3-1 (or the pseudogene TRBV3-2) and TRBJ1-2; maybe TRBD1 (6 bases). The V and J ends lost 3 bases and 8 bases respectively, with 16 bases between them. The CDR3 consists of 14 residues. Germline CDR1 reads LGHDT; CDR2 reads YNNKEL (reference sequence). The DNA of the CDR3 is TGTGCCAGCAGCCAGGATACAGGGTCAGGCGGCTACACCTTC. This codes for CASSQDTGSGGYTF.

The sample holds a few counts of this clone. The CDR3 nucleotides read TGTGCCAGCAGAGGGGGGGTTGGAAACACCATATATTTT. Protein: CASRGGVGNTIYF. The chain is built from TRBV28 and TRBJ1-3; a possible D gene is TRBD1 (6 bases). Trimming stripped 6 bases from V and 3 bases from J, with 9 bases between. Looked up from germline, CDR1 is MDHEN and CDR2 is SYDVKM. This CDR3 has 13 residues. Combining the CDR3 with reference TRBV28 and TRBJ1-3 gives the whole variable domain DVKVTQSSRYLVKRTGEKVFLECVQDMDHENMFWYRQDPGLGLRLIYFSYDVKMKEKGDIPEGYSVSREKKERFSLILESASTNQTSMYLCASRGGVGNTIYFGEGSWLTVV.

The sample holds one count of this clone. Other nucleotide sequences in the sample specify the same CDR3. V and J are TRBV2 and TRBJ1-5; 8 bases map to TRBD1. From germline, CDR1 is SNHLY and CDR2 FYNNEI. The CDR3 runs 13 residues. Trimming removed 4 bases from V and 4 bases from J; junction bases left unmatched: 0. Here the CDR3 reads CASSGQGNQPQHF. The CDR3 bases are TGTGCCAGCAGTGGACAGGGGAATCAGCCCCAGCATTTT.

About this clone: Other DNA sequences in the sample encode the same CDR3. V and J are TRBV3-1 (or the pseudogene TRBV3-2) and TRBJ1-2; a possible D gene is TRBD1 (5 bases). There are 13 residues in the CDR3. With 6 bases removed from V and 1 base from J, the gap between germline ends came to 9 bases. Germline lookup yields CDR1 LGHDT and CDR2 YNNKEL (reference sequence). This CDR3 reads CASSQGGNYGYTF. The CDR3 bases are TGTGCCAGCAGTCAGGGTGGTAACTATGGCTACACCTTC.

V is TRBV7-6 and J is TRBJ1-2; 8 positions match TRBD1. Germline V gene lookup returns CDR1 SGHVS and CDR2 FNYEAQ. CDR3 length: 12 amino acids. Trimming took 6 bases from V and 8 from J; bases not matched to a gene: 5. The CDR3 DNA sequence: TGTGCCAGCAGGACAGGGGCTGGCGGCTACACCTTC. Amino acid sequence: CASRTGAGGYTF.

The gene calls are TRBV19 and TRBJ2-1, with TRBD2 as a possible D gene (5 bases). This CDR3 is built from 15 residues. Germline assignment: CDR1 LNHDA and CDR2 SQIVND (reference sequence). Trimming pared 5 bases from V and 12 bases from J, leaving 23 bases between. The DNA of the CDR3 is TGTGCCAGTAGTCTTAGGACTGGGCTCTCTAGTTGGCAGTTCTTC. Translated, it gives CASSLRTGLSSWQFF.

The chain recombines TRBV7-2 with TRBJ2-7, with TRBD2 identical over 8 bases. The CDR3 is made up of 16 amino acids. V shed 0 bases and J 5 bases; nucleotides not matched to a gene: 9. Germline CDR1 is SGHTA and CDR2 is FQGNSA. For the CDR3, the DNA is TGTGCCAGCAGCTTAGCGTTCGGGGGGGTTTCTCACGAGCAGTACTTC. Protein: CASSLAFGGVSHEQYF.

CDR3 sequence reads: CASSQFAGGSTEAFF. Written as DNA, the CDR3 is TGTGCCAGCAGCCAATTTGCAGGGGGCAGCACTGAAGCTTTCTTT. The rearrangement joins TRBV3-1 (or the pseudogene TRBV3-2) to TRBJ1-1; TRBD1 aligns across 8 bases. CDR1 and CDR2 (germline): LGHDT, YNNKEL (reference sequence). The CDR3 is 15 residues long. Trimming cost V 2 bases and J 4 bases; bases outside gene matches: 6.

CDR3 nucleotides: TGTGCCAGCAGATCGGGACAGGGGGCGCGTTATGGCTACACCTTC. It is translated as CASRSGQGARYGYTF. This chain joins TRBV5-6 and TRBJ1-2; 12 bases align to TRBD1. V trimming: 5 bases; J trimming: 5 bases; junction bases outside the gene matches: 7. This CDR3 spans 15 amino acids. Germline lookup yields CDR1 SGHDT and CDR2 YYEEEE.

The chain uses TRBV19 and TRBJ1-1; 8 nucleotides line up with TRBD1. The V gene's germline CDR1 is LNHDA and CDR2 SQIVND (reference sequence). CDR3 length: 13 amino acids. V trimming: 5 bases; J trimming: 8 bases; junction bases outside the gene matches: 7. CDR3: CASSLMTGVEAFF. The CDR3, as DNA: TGTGCCAGTAGTTTGATGACAGGGGTCGAAGCTTTCTTT.

This clone was recorded once. This chain links TRBV5-5 with TRBJ2-7, with 8 positions matching TRBD2. V gave up 4 bases and J gave up 0 bases; unmatched junction bases: 3. The CDR3 contains 14 residues. CDR1 SGHKS and CDR2 YYEKEE come from the germline V gene (reference sequence). The DNA of the CDR3 is TGTGCCAGCAGCAAGGGACTAGACTCCTACGAGCAGTACTTC. It translates to CASSKGLDSYEQYF.

The chain joins TRBV5-1 to TRBJ1-2; 7 bases are a match to TRBD1. Germline lookup yields CDR1 SGHRS and CDR2 YFSETQ. The CDR3 consists of 15 residues. Trimming cost V 3 bases and J 3 bases; bases outside gene matches: 8. The CDR3 DNA is TGCGCCAGCAGCTACGGCGACAGGGATTACTATGGCTACACCTTC. This codes for CASSYGDRDYYGYTF. The entire variable domain, with the rest obtained from reference TRBV5-1 and TRBJ1-2, is as follows: KAGVTQTPRYLIKTRGQQVTLSCSPISGHRSVSWYQQTPGQGLQFLFEYFSETQRNKGNFPGRFSGRQFSNSRSEMNVSTLELGDSALYLCASSYGDRDYYGYTFGSGTRLTVV.